This T cell receptor (beta chain) came from a study of blood T cell repertoires in COVID-19. For the study at large: The United States, Italy and Spain were the sources of the acute and convalescent COVID-19 samples. Sample material is recorded as cDNA or gDNA derived from T cells, B-cell-depleted T cells, or PBMCs.

The CDR3 spans 20 residues. In the study's own analysis: Researchers report that nucleated cell counts were estimated from reference gene primer amplification. Profiling relied on immunoSEQ multiplex PCR, and the TCRdb table lists in-frame clones only, not all of them. That table gives V, J and clone size, and the DNA gave D and trimming. This sample carries approximately 170,000 clones, about 86% of them seen once, and the ten largest clones take roughly 4%. Sample: peripheral blood. This TCR came from a woman in her seventies with acute or convalescent COVID-19. The chain uses TRBV21-1 and TRBJ2-1; the table gives TRBD1 as D, unverified against the DNA. TRBV21-1 is deemed a pseudogene. DNA for the CDR3: TGTGCCAGCGGCCCCTTTCCGGGACAGGGGGCAGCCGCTTCCTACAATGAGCAGTTCTTC. It is translated as CASGPFPGQGAAASYNEQFF.